Listed here are 27 T cell receptor beta chains from one sample, sequenced in a study of blood T cell repertoires in COVID-19. Sequenced by immunoSEQ multiplex PCR; TCRdb stores in-frame clones only, minus some. Of 200,000 to 250,000 clones in the sample, roughly 85% were seen once. The sample was peripheral blood. All receptors come from a woman between 18 and 30 years old who had recovered from COVID-19.

This rearrangement joins TRBV6-5 to TRBJ2-5; 10 bases fit TRBD2. V shed 6 bases, J shed 5 bases, and the junction held 9 bases outside the gene matches. Germline-derived CDR1 and CDR2 are MNHEY and SVGAGI. CDR3 length equals 15 residues. CDR3 bases: TGTGCCAGCAGACTTCTAGCGGGAGCGGGCGAGACCCAGTACTTC. Protein sequence: CASRLLAGAGETQYF.

The rearrangement joins TRBV21-1 to TRBJ2-7; the table's D call TRBD2 went unverified against the DNA. TRBV21-1 is listed as a pseudogene. This CDR3 region has 13 residues. The CDR3 DNA reads TGTGCCAGCAGCAAAAGGGAGCACTACGAGCAGTACTTC. Residues: CASSKREHYEQYF.

V and J are TRBV6-1 and TRBJ1-2; the D is unclear. The germline CDR1 and CDR2 sequences are MNHNS and SASEGT. CDR3 length: 11 amino acids. V was trimmed by 3 bases and J by 7 bases, leaving 6 bases between them. The chain's CDR3 is CASSDSSGYTF. DNA of the CDR3: TGTGCCAGCAGTGATAGTTCTGGCTACACCTTC.

The rearrangement uses TRBV19 and TRBJ1-5, with unresolved D. V dropped 6 bases and J dropped 1 base, with 10 bases sitting between them. CDR1 LNHDA and CDR2 SQIVND come from the germline V gene (reference sequence). The CDR3 runs 14 residues. Here the CDR3 DNA reads TGTGCCAGTAGCGAGGAGGGCAGCAATCAGCCCCAGCATTTT. This gives the protein CASSEEGSNQPQHF.

The chain is built from TRBV2 and TRBJ1-2; 9 bases are shared with TRBD1. The CDR3 covers 15 residues. CDR1 is SNHLY, CDR2 FYNNEI, per germline. V lost 2 bases, J lost 7 bases, and 8 bases stayed unmatched. CDR3 amino acids: CASSEHPRDRVGYTF. CDR3 in DNA: TGTGCCAGCAGTGAACATCCTAGGGACAGGGTTGGCTACACCTTC. The full variable domain, in which reference TRBV2 and TRBJ1-2 provide the parts outside the CDR3, is EPEVTQTPSHQVTQMGQEVILRCVPISNHLYFYWYRQILGQKVEFLVSFYNNEISEKSEIFDDQFSVERPDGSNFTLKIRSTKLEDSAMYFCASSEHPRDRVGYTFGSGTRLTVV.

This chain uses TRBV19 with TRBJ2-1; 13 nucleotides align to TRBD2. Trimming removed 8 bases from V and 10 bases from J; junction bases left unmatched: 5. The CDR3 covers 13 residues. Germline CDR1 LNHDA, CDR2 SQIVND (reference sequence). The CDR3 spells CASGPGLAGEQFF. CDR3 DNA sequence: TGTGCCAGTGGTCCGGGACTAGCGGGAGAGCAGTTCTTC.

The chain links TRBV27 to TRBJ2-7; possibly TRBD2 for D (6 bases). The CDR3 covers 16 residues. V lost 3 bases, J lost 0 bases, and 15 bases lay in between. From germline, CDR1 is MNHEY and CDR2 SMNVEV (reference sequence). Here the CDR3 DNA reads TGTGCCAGCAGTTTTGGGGGGTATAAGACCTCCTACGAGCAGTACTTC. It yields the protein CASSFGGYKTSYEQYF.

The chain has TRBV6-5 and TRBJ1-2; D unresolved. The germline V and J ends were trimmed by 4 bases and 8 bases, with 11 bases remaining between them. The CDR3 length is 12 residues. Germline assignment: CDR1 MNHEY and CDR2 SVGAGI. The CDR3 reads CASSLLPVGYTF. CDR3 in DNA: TGTGCCAGCAGTTTACTCCCCGTCGGCTACACCTTC.

The CDR3 DNA is TGTGCCAGCAGTCCGATGGGAGAACAGTACTTC. This codes for CASSPMGEQYF. The chain recombines TRBV6-2 or TRBV6-3 with TRBJ2-7; D is perhaps TRBD2 (5 bases). Trimming left V 5 bases short and J 10 bases short, with 12 bases between. The germline gives CDR1 MNHEY, CDR2 SVGEGT. The CDR3 has 11 amino acids.

This chain links TRBV5-4 with TRBJ2-1, with 9 bases lining up with TRBD1. Unmatched junction bases numbered 15, after V lost 2 bases and J lost 6 bases. The germline CDR1 and CDR2 sequences are SGHNT and YYREEE (reference sequence). The CDR3 sequence is 18 residues long. In nucleotides, the CDR3 is TGTGCCAGCAGCTTAACAGGGGGCAGGGTGTTACTACCCAATGAGCAGTTCTTC. Encoded protein: CASSLTGGRVLLPNEQFF.

The CDR3 sequence is CASSQLAGPPAETQYF. The CDR3 DNA follows: TGCGCCAGCAGCCAACTAGCGGGCCCCCCGGCGGAGACCCAGTACTTC. This sequence joins TRBV4-1 and TRBJ2-5; 8 bases fit TRBD2. CDR1 MGHRA and CDR2 YSYEKL come from the germline V gene. The CDR3 is 16 amino acids. The V segment lost 2 bases and the J segment 5 bases; nucleotides outside the gene matches: 10.

This clone was detected only once. This chain links TRBV7-2 with TRBJ1-5; D uncertain. Per the germline V gene, CDR1 is SGHTA and CDR2 is FQGNSA. The V and J ends lost 4 bases and 2 bases respectively, with 15 bases between them. CDR3 length equals 16 residues. The CDR3 sequence: CASSSRTGSGNQPQHF. In DNA form, the CDR3 reads TGTGCCAGCAGCTCCCGAACGGGGAGCGGCAATCAGCCCCAGCATTTT.

The chain joins TRBV6-1 to TRBJ2-1, with D perhaps matching TRBD2 (6 bases). V was shortened by 3 bases and J by 5 bases, with 20 bases between the two germline ends. Per the germline V gene, CDR1 is MNHNS and CDR2 is SASEGT. The CDR3 has 17 amino acids. CDR3 nucleotide sequence: TGTGCCAGCAGTGAGATCCCGGGGGTAGCGCCTAACAATGAGCAGTTCTTC. Protein sequence: CASSEIPGVAPNNEQFF.

In regard to this clone: The junction and the germline gene differ at one end; a read error may be behind it. The chain recombines TRBV9 with TRBJ2-7; TRBD2 matches 10 bases. CDR1 SGDLS and CDR2 YYNGEE come from the germline V gene. The CDR3 is 16 amino acids. In DNA, the CDR3 is TGTGTCAGCAGCGTAGCTGCACTAGCGGGACAAAACGAGCAGTACTTC. It specifies CVSSVAALAGQNEQYF.

The chain links TRBV29-1 to TRBJ2-1; the match to TRBD2 covers 15 bases. Germline lookup yields CDR1 SQVTM and CDR2 ANQGSEA. V dropped 2 bases and J dropped 9; count of bases not matched to a gene: 5. The CDR3 is made up of 15 amino acids. CDR3 in DNA: TGCAGCGTTGAAAGGACTAGCGGGAGGGATATTGAGCAGTTCTTC. Its translation: CSVERTSGRDIEQFF.

The chain links TRBV10-2 to TRBJ1-1; 9 positions agree with TRBD1. V lost 3 bases and J lost 5; bases outside the gene matches: 10. CDR3 length: 16 amino acids. From germline, CDR1 is WSHSY and CDR2 SAAADI. This CDR3 reads CASSDPEGQGGTEAFF. CDR3 sequence (DNA): TGCGCCAGCAGTGATCCCGAGGGACAGGGAGGAACTGAAGCTTTCTTT.

In its sample, this clone was seen a few times. The V and J genes are TRBV4-3 and TRBJ2-4, with 10 bases aligning to TRBD2. CDR3 length: 19 residues. Germline V gene lookup returns CDR1 LGHNA and CDR2 YSLEER. V shed 0 bases, J shed 5 bases, and the junction held 13 bases outside the gene matches. The DNA for the CDR3 is TGCGCCAGCAGCCAAGAAAGCCGCGGCCTAGCGGGAGACGAAAACATTCAGTACTTC. Translated: CASSQESRGLAGDENIQYF.

This clone was detected only once. The J gene is TRBJ2-4, the V gene TRBV9, with 7 bases aligning to TRBD2. Germline assignment: CDR1 SGDLS and CDR2 YYNGEE. CDR3 size: 15 residues. Unmatched junction bases numbered 10, after V lost 4 bases and J lost 6 bases. As DNA, the CDR3 is TGTGCCAGCAGCCCGGGGGGATTTCGTGGAAACATTCAGTACTTC. This codes for CASSPGGFRGNIQYF.

The V gene is TRBV2, the J gene TRBJ1-4, with 11 bases fitting TRBD1. Per germline, CDR1 SNHLY and CDR2 FYNNEI. The V and J ends lost 6 bases and 5 bases, in that order; junction bases with no gene match: 2. The CDR3 totals 14 residues. CDR3 loop: CASRRDRGNEKLFF. CDR3 sequence (DNA): TGTGCCAGCAGGAGGGACAGGGGGAATGAAAAACTGTTTTTT.

The chain links TRBV7-6 to TRBJ2-6; no definite D call. Germline lookup yields CDR1 SGHVS and CDR2 FNYEAQ. The CDR3 loop spans 17 amino acids. The V end was cut by 4 bases, the J end by 4 bases, with 17 bases between. CDR3 DNA: TGTGCCAGCAGCTATTCCGGGTTCCAAACCGGGGCCAACGTCCTGACTTTC. Its protein product is CASSYSGFQTGANVLTF.

This rearrangement joins TRBV2 to TRBJ2-5; the D is unclear. The length of the CDR3 is 11 residues. Trimming shortened V by 5 bases and J by 2 bases, and 3 bases separated the two germline ends. Germline CDR1 and CDR2: SNHLY and FYNNEI. This CDR3 reads CASSLQETQYF. The CDR3 DNA reads TGTGCCAGCAGTCTTCAAGAGACCCAGTACTTC.

The chain couples TRBV13 to TRBJ1-1; 8 nucleotides align to TRBD1. This CDR3 comprises 15 residues. The V gene's germline CDR1 is PRHDT and CDR2 FYEKMQ (reference sequence). V dropped 3 bases and J dropped 3; count of bases not matched to a gene: 6. The CDR3 protein is CASSFGQGPHTEAFF. Written as DNA, the CDR3 is TGTGCCAGCAGCTTCGGACAGGGCCCCCACACTGAAGCTTTCTTT.

This chain connects TRBV5-6 to TRBJ1-1, with a tentative D call TRBD1 (6 bases). The V and J ends lost 0 bases and 0 bases respectively, with 18 bases between them. The CDR3 runs to 18 residues. Looked up from germline, CDR1 is SGHDT and CDR2 is YYEEEE. This CDR3 reads CASSLGAGAILMNTEAFF. Here the CDR3 DNA reads TGTGCCAGCAGCTTGGGGGCAGGGGCCATTCTCATGAACACTGAAGCTTTCTTT.

The chain couples TRBV9 to TRBJ1-1; D is uncertain. Germline V gives CDR1 SGDLS, CDR2 YYNGEE. Trimming pared 7 bases from V and 1 base from J, leaving 8 bases between. The CDR3 consists of 12 residues. The CDR3 sequence: CASSRSNTEAFF. CDR3 coding DNA: TGTGCCAGCTCTAGATCGAACACTGAAGCTTTCTTT. Full variable domain (missing parts from reference TRBV9 and TRBJ1-1): DSGVTQTPKHLITATGQRVTLRCSPRSGDLSVYWYQQSLDQGLQFLIQYYNGEERAKGNILERFSAQQFPDLHSELNLSSLELGDSALYFCASSRSNTEAFFGQGTRLTVV.

The V gene is TRBV27, the J gene TRBJ2-3, with 10 positions matching TRBD2. The germline V gene has CDR1 MNHEY and CDR2 SMNVEV (reference sequence). This CDR3 has 15 amino acids. Germline trimming cut 6 bases from V and 2 bases from J; bases unmatched to any gene: 5. The CDR3 nucleotides read TGTGCCAGCAGCCTACTAGCGGGGTACACAGATACGCAGTATTTT. Protein product: CASSLLAGYTDTQYF.

The J gene is TRBJ1-2, the V gene TRBV11-2, with D hard to call. CDR1 is SGHAT and CDR2 is FQNNGV in the germline V gene. The V gene lost 1 base and the J gene lost 4 bases, with 10 bases spanning the gap. The CDR3 loop spans 14 amino acids. CDR3 nucleotide sequence: TGTGCCAGCAGCTTAGGCCAATCGGGCTATGGCTACACCTTC. It translates to CASSLGQSGYGYTF. Looking up the rest from reference TRBV11-2 and TRBJ1-2 gives the full variable domain: EAGVAQSPRYKIIEKRQSVAFWCNPISGHATLYWYQQILGQGPKLLIQFQNNGVVDDSQLPKDRFSAERLKGVDSTLKIQPAKLEDSAVYLCASSLGQSGYGYTFGSGTRLTVV.

The chain carries TRBV28 and TRBJ1-2; D is ambiguous. V lost 3 bases and J lost 8, with 10 bases in between. There are 12 residues in the CDR3. Germline values: CDR1 MDHEN, CDR2 SYDVKM. The CDR3 region has the DNA TGTGCCAGCAGTTTCCGGGGAGGGGGCTACACCTTC. Translating gives CASSFRGGGYTF.